The 26 T cell receptor beta chains presented below share a single source sample, sequenced in a study of blood T cell repertoires in COVID-19. Repertoires were generated with immunoSEQ multiplex PCR, while TCRdb's copy carries only in-frame clones and drops some. The sample records roughly 140,000 clones, around 83% being singletons. What was sequenced was peripheral blood. Receptors originate from a woman between 45 and 60 years old in a cohort sampled during active or convalescent COVID-19.

This clone is a singleton in its sample. This chain connects TRBV20-1 to TRBJ2-1; D unclear. This CDR3 has 11 amino acids. V was pared by 3 bases and J by 13 bases, with 13 bases between. CDR1 and CDR2 (germline): DFQATT, SNEGSKA (reference sequence). Here the CDR3 reads CSASSRTGQFF. The CDR3 bases are TGCAGTGCTAGTAGCCGTACGGGTCAGTTCTTC.

This clone was seen just once. The CDR3 is CASSLAGGIETQYF. The CDR3 DNA reads TGTGCCAGCAGCTTGGCGGGGGGCATTGAGACCCAGTACTTC. The chain uses TRBV7-2 and TRBJ2-5, with 8 bases aligning to TRBD2. The CDR3 has 14 residues. V was pared by 3 bases and J by 5 bases, with 5 bases of the junction left unmatched. Germline V gene lookup returns CDR1 SGHTA and CDR2 FQGNSA.

Regarding this clone: An end of the junction does not agree with germline; a read error may underlie this. The chain has TRBV10-1 and TRBJ1-5; D gene unclear. The CDR3 runs to 13 residues. Germline-derived CDR1 and CDR2 are WNHNN and SYGVQD (reference sequence). The CDR3 sequence is CATSSSGNQPQHF. In nucleotides, the CDR3 is TGCGCCACCAGTTCTTCAGGAAATCAGCCCCAGCATTTT.

This clone was observed a single time. The chain combines TRBV9 with TRBJ1-1, with D possibly matching TRBD1 (5 bases). Per germline, CDR1 SGDLS and CDR2 YYNGEE. CDR3 length: 13 residues. The V and J ends lost 3 bases and 3 bases respectively, with 9 bases between them. The CDR3, as DNA: TGTGCCAGCAGCGAACAGGTGGACACTGAAGCTTTCTTT. It translates to CASSEQVDTEAFF.

Worth noting for this clone: The same CDR3 is also encoded by other DNA sequences in this sample. The genes are TRBV27 and TRBJ1-1; TRBD1 is a possible D gene (6 bases). Trimming removed 6 bases from V and 4 bases from J, with 12 bases in between. Germline V gives CDR1 MNHEY, CDR2 SMNVEV (reference sequence). The CDR3 totals 13 residues. For the CDR3, the DNA is TGTGCCAGCAGCCTCACAGGGCGCACTGAAGCTTTCTTT. Its protein is CASSLTGRTEAFF.

V and J are TRBV11-2 and TRBJ2-6, with 10 bases that match TRBD2. V dropped 5 bases and J dropped 4; count of bases not matched to a gene: 8. CDR1 and CDR2 from the germline V gene are SGHAT and FQNNGV. CDR3 length equals 17 residues. CDR3 nucleotides: TGTGCCAGCAGCCGAAGTAGCGGGGGGATGGGGGCCAACGTCCTGACTTTC. Translated: CASSRSSGGMGANVLTF.

V gene TRBV21-1 combines with J gene TRBJ1-5. TRBV21-1 is labeled a pseudogene. There are 16 residues in the CDR3. In DNA, the CDR3 is TGTGCCAGCAGCAAATGGGGAGGGTATAGCAATCAGCCCCAGCATTTT. Encoded protein: CASSKWGGYSNQPQHF.

The rearrangement uses TRBV9 and TRBJ2-1; no firm D call. Germline V gives CDR1 SGDLS, CDR2 YYNGEE. Trimming took 0 bases from V and 9 from J, leaving 7 bases between them. There are 12 residues in the CDR3. The CDR3 protein is CASSVAEAEQFF. In DNA form, the CDR3 reads TGTGCCAGCAGCGTAGCCGAGGCTGAGCAGTTCTTC.

The V gene is TRBV10-2, the J gene TRBJ1-1, with 9 bases identical to TRBD1. Losses at the gene ends were 4 bases for V and 5 bases for J; bases not matched to a gene: 8. CDR1 and CDR2 (germline): WSHSY, SAAADI. The CDR3 covers 15 residues. The CDR3 bases are TGCGCCAGCAGTGCCCCCGACAGGGGGTATACTGAAGCTTTCTTT. Translated, it gives CASSAPDRGYTEAFF.

This chain connects TRBV28 to TRBJ2-7, with D perhaps TRBD2 (7 bases). The CDR3 has 16 residues. From germline, CDR1 is MDHEN and CDR2 SYDVKM. Deletions cut 2 bases from V and 0 bases from J, with 14 bases between. CDR3: CASSLGGGGSSYEQYF. CDR3 nucleotides: TGTGCCAGCAGTTTAGGCGGCGGGGGCAGCTCCTACGAGCAGTACTTC.

V and J are TRBV5-4 and TRBJ2-1; D is perhaps TRBD2 (7 bases). Germline CDR1 SGHNT, CDR2 YYREEE (reference sequence). V was pared by 4 bases and J by 4 bases, with 12 bases between. The CDR3 has 14 residues. The CDR3 sequence: CASSGGAGYNEQFF. The CDR3 bases are TGTGCCAGCAGCGGGGGGGCGGGGTACAATGAGCAGTTCTTC. The full variable domain, rest sourced from reference TRBV5-4 and TRBJ2-1, is ETGVTQSPTHLIKTRGQQVTLRCSSQSGHNTVSWYQQALGQGPQFIFQYYREEENGRGNFPPRFSGLQFPNYSSELNVNALELDDSALYLCASSGGAGYNEQFFGPGTRLTVL.

The CDR3 region has the DNA TGTGCCAGTAGTATCGGGTATGGCTACACCTTC. Its translation: CASSIGYGYTF. This rearrangement joins TRBV19 to TRBJ1-2; D is ambiguous. V was cut by 3 bases and J by 5 bases, with 4 bases left in between. The CDR3 loop spans 11 amino acids. Looked up from germline, CDR1 is LNHDA and CDR2 is SQIVND (reference sequence).

V gene TRBV12-3 or TRBV12-4 combines with J gene TRBJ1-1, with 9 bases that match TRBD1. The V gene end was trimmed by 4 bases and the J gene end by 9 bases; junction bases not matched to a gene: 3. This CDR3 comprises 12 residues. The chain's CDR3 is CASSSGTGKAFF. CDR3 DNA: TGTGCCAGCAGTTCTGGGACAGGGAAAGCTTTCTTT.

V usage is TRBV5-6 and J usage is TRBJ1-1; tentative D call: TRBD1 (6 bases). This CDR3 region has 15 residues. Trimming shortened V by 4 bases and J by 3 bases, and 16 bases separated the two germline ends. The germline gives CDR1 SGHDT, CDR2 YYEEEE. The CDR3 DNA reads as TGTGCCAGCAGCGCGGCACTTAACAGGGACACTGAAGCTTTCTTT. Translating it yields CASSAALNRDTEAFF.

This CDR3 reads CASSLAGDTGELFF. CDR3 nucleotides: TGTGCCAGCAGCTTGGCCGGGGACACCGGGGAGCTGTTTTTT. The chain recombines TRBV5-4 with TRBJ2-2; D might be TRBD2 (5 bases). The germline V gene has CDR1 SGHNT and CDR2 YYREEE (reference sequence). This CDR3 region has 14 residues. Between the trimmed V and J ends, which lost 0 bases and 3 bases, there was a span of 6 bases.

The CDR3 DNA reads TGTGCCAGCAGTTACTCGGGCAGGGGGGTGGGTACTGAAGCTTTCTTT. Its protein product is CASSYSGRGVGTEAFF. The chain uses TRBV6-5 and TRBJ1-1, with 7 bases lining up with TRBD1. Trimming removed 0 bases from V and 5 bases from J; junction bases left unmatched: 9. There are 16 residues in the CDR3. Germline CDR1 is MNHEY and CDR2 is SVGAGI.

This rearrangement joins TRBV6-5 to TRBJ2-1; 10 bases match TRBD1. Germline-derived CDR1 and CDR2 are MNHEY and SVGAGI. V lost 4 bases and J lost 3; bases outside the gene matches: 3. The CDR3 is made up of 15 amino acids. The CDR3 here is CASSSTGGLYNEQFF. The DNA of the CDR3 is TGTGCCAGCAGTTCGACAGGGGGCCTCTACAATGAGCAGTTCTTC.

The rearrangement joins TRBV6-4 to TRBJ2-2; 12 bases line up with TRBD2. This CDR3 has 18 residues. The germline V gene encodes CDR1 MRHNA and CDR2 SNTAGT. V lost 5 bases, J lost 5 bases, and 12 bases stayed unmatched. For the CDR3, the DNA is TGTGCCAGCAGTCGAACGACTAGCGGGGGAACGAGAACCGGGGAGCTGTTTTTT. Protein sequence: CASSRTTSGGTRTGELFF.

This sequence joins TRBV10-3 and TRBJ1-1; D ambiguous. This CDR3 has 15 amino acids. Deletions cut 0 bases from V and 1 base from J, with 9 bases between. In germline, CDR1 is ENHRY, CDR2 SYGVKD. Written as DNA, the CDR3 is TGTGCCATCAGTGAGTCACAACAGAAGAACACTGAAGCTTTCTTT. This codes for CAISESQQKNTEAFF.

This chain links TRBV11-3 with TRBJ2-5, with TRBD1 identical over 8 bases. The V gene end was trimmed by 5 bases and the J gene end by 5 bases; junction bases not matched to a gene: 16. The germline CDR1 and CDR2 sequences are SGHNT and YENEEA. The CDR3 has 17 residues. The CDR3 region is CASSLGVAAGGRETQYF. The CDR3 DNA follows: TGTGCCAGCAGCCTGGGTGTCGCGGCAGGGGGCCGGGAGACCCAGTACTTC.

The chain is built from TRBV12-5 and TRBJ1-1; 11 bases agree with TRBD1. This CDR3 contains 13 residues. The V gene's germline CDR1 is LGHNT and CDR2 FRNRAP. Trimming at V came to 3 bases and at J to 10 bases, leaving 4 bases not matched to a gene. CDR3 in amino acids: CASGFPGTGGAFF. The CDR3 nucleotides are TGTGCTAGTGGTTTCCCCGGGACAGGGGGAGCTTTCTTT.

CDR3: CASSHYAGRGGQETQYF. CDR3 bases: TGTGCCAGCAGCCATTATGCGGGGCGGGGGGGCCAAGAGACCCAGTACTTC. The chain uses TRBV3-1 (or the pseudogene TRBV3-2) and TRBJ2-5, with 9 nucleotides matching TRBD2. CDR1 is LGHDT, CDR2 YNNKEL, per germline (reference sequence). The CDR3 runs 17 residues. Unmatched junction bases numbered 9, after V lost 3 bases and J lost 1 base.

The V and J genes are TRBV15 and TRBJ1-2; D uncertain. Trimming stripped 0 bases from V and 8 bases from J, with 16 bases between. The CDR3 consists of 15 residues. Germline assignment: CDR1 LNHNV and CDR2 YYDKDF (reference sequence). In DNA form, the CDR3 reads TGTGCCACCAGCAGAGATCCGGTGGGCTCCAAGGGCTACACCTTC. This translates into CATSRDPVGSKGYTF.

The genes are TRBV19 and TRBJ1-2, with 10 positions matching TRBD1. Per germline, CDR1 LNHDA and CDR2 SQIVND (reference sequence). This CDR3 is 16 amino acids long. After removal of 4 bases from V and 1 base from J, the junction contained 6 bases not matched to a gene. CDR3 bases: TGTGCCAGTAGTACCTTCGGGACAGGGGATAACTATGGCTACACCTTC. Its protein product is CASSTFGTGDNYGYTF.

CDR3 DNA: TGTGCCAGCAGTGAAGGGGGGGGGACCCAAGAGACCCAGTACTTC. Its protein is CASSEGGGTQETQYF. V gene TRBV6-1 combines with J gene TRBJ2-5; TRBD2 aligns across 7 bases. The trim removed 1 base at V and 1 base at J, leaving 3 bases unmatched. Germline V CDR1 and CDR2: MNHNS, SASEGT. This CDR3 has 15 residues.

In this sample, this clone turned up many times. The chain employs TRBV5-5 and TRBJ2-1, with 7 bases fitting TRBD2. The V segment lost 5 bases and the J segment 4 bases; nucleotides outside the gene matches: 9. CDR3 length: 15 residues. Germline loops: CDR1 SGHKS, CDR2 YYEKEE (reference sequence). CDR3 DNA sequence: TGTGCCAGCAGGCCGGGGGGAGGGGTGTACAATGAGCAGTTCTTC. It yields the protein CASRPGGGVYNEQFF.